The 15 T cell receptor beta chains reported below all come from one sample, sequenced in a study of early T cells in non-severe SARS-CoV-2 infection. A single record per CDR3 protein comes from TCRdb applying MiXCR to the 5' RACE reads. The sample records about 72,000 distinct CDR3 sequences, over 9.5% being singletons. The sample consisted of whole blood, taken at baseline. The receptors were sampled from an adult who was a healthcare worker with PCR-confirmed SARS-CoV-2 infection or an uninfected control (not recorded which).

The chain joins TRBV5-1 to TRBJ2-7; 7 positions match TRBD1. CDR3 length: 15 amino acids. J gave up 2 bases and V 2 bases, and 7 bases lay outside the gene matches. Per the germline V gene, CDR1 is SGHRS and CDR2 is YFSETQ. The CDR3 coding sequence is TGCGCCAGCAGCTTATACCCCGGGACAGCCTACGAGCAGTACTTC. Its protein product is CASSLYPGTAYEQYF.

This clonotype was counted ten times or more. The rearrangement uses TRBV11-2 and TRBJ2-3, with D hard to call. The CDR3 contains 11 residues. CDR1 is SGHAT, CDR2 FQNNGV, per germline. Between the trimmed V and J ends, which lost 2 bases and 5 bases, there was a span of 2 bases. CDR3 nucleotides: TGTGCCAGCAGCTTAAAAGATACGCAGTATTTT. Translating it yields CASSLKDTQYF.

V gene TRBV11-2 combines with J gene TRBJ1-4; D unclear. V was shortened by 0 bases and J by 8 bases, with 10 bases between the two germline ends. CDR1 is SGHAT and CDR2 is FQNNGV in the germline V gene. This CDR3 is built from 14 residues. CDR3 DNA sequence: TGTGCCAGCAGCTTAGAACACGGGAGGGAAAAACTGTTTTTT. Translating it yields CASSLEHGREKLFF. Filled out from reference TRBV11-2 and TRBJ1-4, the complete variable domain reads EAGVAQSPRYKIIEKRQSVAFWCNPISGHATLYWYQQILGQGPKLLIQFQNNGVVDDSQLPKDRFSAERLKGVDSTLKIQPAKLEDSAVYLCASSLEHGREKLFFGSGTQLSVL.

This chain joins TRBV27 and TRBJ2-7, with D possibly TRBD2 on 6 matching bases. CDR3 length: 14 residues. CDR1 and CDR2 from the germline V gene are MNHEY and SMNVEV (reference sequence). The V and J ends lost 0 bases and 2 bases respectively, with 8 bases between them. The CDR3 coding sequence is TGTGCCAGCAGTTTATCGCGGGGCCCCTACGAGCAGTACTTC. Its translation: CASSLSRGPYEQYF.

The chain joins TRBV19 to TRBJ2-2, with D tentatively TRBD2 (5 bases). This CDR3 has 13 residues. Trimming removed 3 bases at V and 6 bases at J, with 8 bases between. Germline loops: CDR1 LNHDA, CDR2 SQIVND (reference sequence). The CDR3 here is CASSIRGPGELFF. CDR3 sequence (DNA): TGTGCCAGTAGTATTAGAGGGCCCGGGGAGCTGTTTTTT.

This clonotype was seen more than once but under ten times. V usage is TRBV4-3 and J usage is TRBJ1-5, with D unclear. Trimming pared 0 bases from V and 6 bases from J, leaving 6 bases between. CDR1 is LGHNA, CDR2 YSLEER, per germline. The CDR3 runs to 13 residues. CDR3 nucleotide sequence: TGCGCCAGCAGCCAAGATGTCCGTCAGCCCCAGCATTTT. Its translation is CASSQDVRQPQHF.

This clonotype was detected only a few times. V gene TRBV12-3 or TRBV12-4 combines with J gene TRBJ2-1, with TRBD1 matching 7 bases. This CDR3 is built from 13 residues. After removal of 11 bases from V and 10 bases from J, the junction contained 14 bases not matched to a gene. Written as DNA, the CDR3 is TGTGCCTTACGTCGCTGGGACAGCAGGGAGCAGTTCTTC. The encoded protein is CALRRWDSREQFF.

This chain links TRBV5-1 with TRBJ2-2; 7 nucleotides match TRBD2. This CDR3 is built from 15 residues. From germline, CDR1 is SGHRS and CDR2 YFSETQ. Trimming removed 4 bases from V and 6 bases from J; junction bases left unmatched: 9. In DNA form, the CDR3 reads TGCGCCAGCAGCCCGGGTGGACTAGTTGCCGGGGAGCTGTTTTTT. This codes for CASSPGGLVAGELFF.

The DNA for the CDR3 is TGTGCCAGCCGCCTGGGAGTACAGGTGAACACTGAAGCTTTCTTT. This codes for CASRLGVQVNTEAFF. The chain couples TRBV7-6 to TRBJ1-1; perhaps TRBD1 as D (5 bases). Trimming stripped 8 bases from V and 0 bases from J, with 16 bases between. Germline V CDR1 and CDR2: SGHVS, FNYEAQ. This CDR3 region has 15 residues.

This rearrangement joins TRBV3-1 to TRBJ2-1; a weak D match, TRBD2 (6 bases). CDR3 length equals 13 residues. Germline lookup yields CDR1 LGHDT and CDR2 YNNKEL (reference sequence). Trimming removed 2 bases from V and 7 bases from J, with 9 bases in between. The CDR3 DNA reads TGTGCCAGCAGCCAATGGAGGGAAAATGAGCAGTTCTTC. Its translation: CASSQWRENEQFF.

The gene calls are TRBV11-2 and TRBJ2-7, with 9 bases that match TRBD1. CDR1 and CDR2 from the germline V gene are SGHAT and FQNNGV. CDR3 length equals 15 residues. The J segment lost 5 bases and the V segment lost 5 bases, leaving 10 bases of the junction unmatched. The CDR3 DNA reads as TGTGCCAGCAGCCCCGGGACAGGGTCTTATGACGAGCAGTACTTC. Its translation is CASSPGTGSYDEQYF.

This clonotype came up many times. The chain combines TRBV4-1 with TRBJ1-2, with D possibly matching TRBD1 (6 bases). The length of the CDR3 is 13 residues. Germline lookup yields CDR1 MGHRA and CDR2 YSYEKL. Trimming removed 3 bases at V and 8 bases at J, with 13 bases between. The CDR3 is CASSHPQGRGYTF. Here the CDR3 DNA reads TGCGCCAGCAGCCACCCCCAGGGGCGAGGCTACACCTTC.

V is TRBV13 and J is TRBJ1-1; D call uncertain. V lost 1 base and J lost 4, with 13 bases in between. The CDR3 is 15 amino acids. Germline CDR1 PRHDT, CDR2 FYEKMQ (reference sequence). The CDR3 coding sequence is TGTGCCAGCAGCTTAGAGAGAGGTGGCGGCACTGAAGCTTTCTTT. As protein: CASSLERGGGTEAFF.

This clonotype was seen at least ten times. This chain connects TRBV27 to TRBJ2-3; 9 bases map to TRBD1. With 4 bases clipped from V and 2 bases from J, the junction kept 7 bases outside the gene matches. CDR3 length: 16 amino acids. The germline gives CDR1 MNHEY, CDR2 SMNVEV (reference sequence). The CDR3 DNA reads as TGTGCCAGCAGTTCCCGGACAGGGGTGAACACAGATACGCAGTATTTT. Protein sequence: CASSSRTGVNTDTQYF.

This clonotype was counted between two and nine times. This chain joins TRBV27 and TRBJ1-1; D may be TRBD1 (6 bases). The CDR3 contains 13 residues. Trimming took 7 bases from V and 4 from J, leaving 13 bases between them. The germline gives CDR1 MNHEY, CDR2 SMNVEV (reference sequence). The CDR3 DNA reads as TGTGCCAGCAATCAGGGGTACGGCACTGAAGCTTTCTTT. Its translation: CASNQGYGTEAFF.